Listed below are T cell receptor beta chains from one sample, sequenced in a study of early T cells in non-severe SARS-CoV-2 infection. MiXCR, run by TCRdb on the 5' RACE reads, gives a single entry per CDR3 protein. The data show 68,000 or so distinct CDR3 sequences, with approximately 11% seen just once and around 6.4% held by the top ten. The sample consisted of whole blood. The receptors stem from an adult who was a healthcare worker with PCR-confirmed SARS-CoV-2 infection or an uninfected control (not recorded which). The CDR3 runs from the conserved cysteine through the conserved F or W. Only part of the rows carry a size: once, few, many, or a class if the clone is expanded.

CDR3: CSAVDRGGSYEQYF
V: TRBV20-1
size: many
J: TRBJ2-7

CDR3: CASSWGRGYGYTF
V: TRBV7-8
size: NA
J: TRBJ1-2

CDR3: CASSSGTSGRNEQFF
V: TRBV27
size: few
J: TRBJ2-1

CDR3: CASSQGIRGGSNQPQHF
V: TRBV4-1
size: few
J: TRBJ1-5

CDR3: CSARAGDRVKNIQYF
V: TRBV20-1
size: NA
J: TRBJ2-4

CDR3: CASRLGLGETQYF
V: TRBV12-3/TRBV12-4
size: many
J: TRBJ2-5

CDR3: CASTKGTVRIEDNEQFF
V: TRBV12-3/TRBV12-4
size: NA
J: TRBJ2-1

CDR3: CASTYGVRDTEAFF
V: TRBV25-1
size: NA
J: TRBJ1-1

CDR3: CASSLAVGGDTQYF
V: TRBV7-6
size: NA
J: TRBJ2-3

CDR3: CASRGQAYQPQHF
V: TRBV24-1
size: few
J: TRBJ1-5

CDR3: CASSLEGTANEKLFF
V: TRBV7-9
size: many
J: TRBJ1-4

CDR3: CSARDVNRSYEQYF
V: TRBV20-1
size: few
J: TRBJ2-7

CDR3: CSAIQEPSSYNEQFF
V: TRBV20-1
size: many
J: TRBJ2-1

CDR3: CASSFRTAFGNEQFF
V: TRBV11-2
size: NA
J: TRBJ2-1

CDR3: CASSEAGVERAFF
V: TRBV6-1
size: few
J: TRBJ1-1

CDR3: CASSLIRTGYSPLHF
V: TRBV27
size: many
J: TRBJ1-6

CDR3: CASSQQVGETQYF
V: TRBV4-1
size: NA
J: TRBJ2-5

CDR3: CASSQEGGNEKLFF
V: TRBV4-1
size: many
J: TRBJ1-4

CDR3: CASSPISGQSTGELFF
V: TRBV18
size: NA
J: TRBJ2-2

CDR3: CASSHLAGADTQYF
V: TRBV3-1
size: NA
J: TRBJ2-3

CDR3: CASSLPGQGPGNEQFF
V: TRBV28
size: NA
J: TRBJ2-1

CDR3: CASSFGGMEAETQYF
V: TRBV12-3/TRBV12-4
size: few
J: TRBJ2-5

CDR3: CSAARQGTGELFF
V: TRBV20-1
size: NA
J: TRBJ2-2

CDR3: CAISGGQGFNYGYTF
V: TRBV10-3
size: many
J: TRBJ1-2

CDR3: CSARDYDIYEQYF
V: TRBV20-1
size: many
J: TRBJ2-7

CDR3: CSATLAGVDNEQFF
V: TRBV20-1
size: few
J: TRBJ2-1

CDR3: CASSLTRNEQFF
V: TRBV11-2
size: medium-sized
J: TRBJ2-1